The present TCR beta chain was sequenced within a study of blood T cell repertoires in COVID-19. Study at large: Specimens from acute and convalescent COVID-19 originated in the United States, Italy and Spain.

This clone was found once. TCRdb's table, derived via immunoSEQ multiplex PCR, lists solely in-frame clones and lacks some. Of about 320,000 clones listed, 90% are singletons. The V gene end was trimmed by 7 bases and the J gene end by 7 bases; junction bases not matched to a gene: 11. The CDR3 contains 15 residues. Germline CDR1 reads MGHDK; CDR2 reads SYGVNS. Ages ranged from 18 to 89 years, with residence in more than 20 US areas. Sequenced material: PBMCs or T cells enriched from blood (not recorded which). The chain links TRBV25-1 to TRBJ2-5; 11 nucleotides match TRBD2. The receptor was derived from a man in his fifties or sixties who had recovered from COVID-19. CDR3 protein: CASNPGLAASGTQYF. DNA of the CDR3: TGTGCCAGCAATCCGGGACTAGCGGCCTCGGGGACCCAGTACTTC.